These 17 T cell receptor beta chains share one sample of origin, sequenced in a study of blood T cell repertoires in COVID-19. Here immunoSEQ multiplex PCR was the method, and the copy in TCRdb shows in-frame clones only, minus some. The data show 80,000 or so clones, 60% to 75% seen once. The specimen sequenced was peripheral blood. All receptors derive from a man in his fifties with active or convalescent COVID-19.

The chain combines TRBV30 with TRBJ1-6; 7 bases are shared with TRBD1. V lost 8 bases and J lost 3; bases outside the gene matches: 1. This CDR3 spans 12 amino acids. CDR1 and CDR2 (germline): GTSNPN, SVGIG (reference sequence). For the CDR3, the DNA is TGTGCCAGGGACAGCTATAATTCACCCCTCCACTTT. Translating gives CARDSYNSPLHF.

This clone was counted a single time. CDR3 sequence reads: CASNTRQGAYYGYTF. Here the CDR3 DNA reads TGTGCCAGCAACACCAGACAGGGGGCTTACTATGGCTACACCTTC. The V gene is TRBV6-5, the J gene TRBJ1-2; 10 bases line up with TRBD1. Per the germline V gene, CDR1 is MNHEY and CDR2 is SVGAGI. There are 15 residues in the CDR3. The ends lost 7 bases at V and 3 bases at J; junction bases unmatched: 8.

The chain recombines TRBV19 with TRBJ1-2; 7 bases fit TRBD1. Trimming took 4 bases from V and 6 from J; bases not matched to a gene: 5. This CDR3 spans 13 amino acids. Germline CDR1 LNHDA, CDR2 SQIVND (reference sequence). CDR3 region: CASSTDRVDGYTF. As DNA, the CDR3 is TGTGCCAGTAGTACCGACAGGGTAGATGGCTACACCTTC.

This rearrangement joins TRBV7-3 to TRBJ2-1; perhaps TRBD2 as D (7 bases). The length of the CDR3 is 16 residues. Trimming cost V 5 bases and J 9 bases, with 23 bases left between them. Germline V gene lookup returns CDR1 SGHTA and CDR2 FQGTGA. CDR3 bases: TGTGCCAGCAGCCCACGAGGGTGGGGGGGCCGTGGTGAGCAGTTCTTC. Translating gives CASSPRGWGGRGEQFF.

This chain links TRBV5-5 with TRBJ2-2; 10 nucleotides match TRBD1. The CDR3 totals 14 residues. V lost 3 bases and J lost 6; bases outside the gene matches: 2. Germline V gene sequence: CDR1 SGHKS, CDR2 YYEKEE (reference sequence). The CDR3 region is CASSWDRGPGELFF. DNA of the CDR3: TGTGCCAGCAGCTGGGACAGGGGTCCCGGGGAGCTGTTTTTT.

The chain has TRBV9 and TRBJ1-1; TRBD1 aligns across 7 bases. This CDR3 region has 16 residues. The germline V gene encodes CDR1 SGDLS and CDR2 YYNGEE. V was clipped by 3 bases and J by 0 bases; unmatched bases: 8. CDR3 bases: TGTGCCAGCAGCGACAGGGGAGGCCTCATGAACACTGAAGCTTTCTTT. Its translation: CASSDRGGLMNTEAFF.

The chain is built from TRBV6-5 and TRBJ1-1; 7 bases are shared with TRBD1. CDR3 length equals 12 residues. Germline values: CDR1 MNHEY, CDR2 SVGAGI. Trimming took 8 bases from V and 11 from J; bases not matched to a gene: 11. The CDR3 loop is CASSRGSGSAFF. The DNA of the CDR3 is TGTGCCAGCTCCAGGGGGTCAGGGAGCGCTTTCTTT.

Only a few counts were recorded for this clone. J is TRBJ2-5 and V is TRBV7-8; the D is unclear. CDR3 length: 14 residues. CDR1 SGHVS and CDR2 FQNEAQ come from the germline V gene. The V and J ends lost 4 bases and 5 bases respectively, with 14 bases between them. The CDR3 DNA follows: TGTGCCAGCAGCTCCCGGAAACCGCGGGAGACCCAGTACTTC. As protein: CASSSRKPRETQYF.

The chain has TRBV11-2 and TRBJ1-4; unclear D gene. Trimming took off 1 base at V and 0 bases at J, with 9 bases between the two ends. CDR3 size: 16 residues. Germline V lookup: CDR1 SGHAT, CDR2 FQNNGV. The CDR3 here is CASSLGSFATNEKLFF. The CDR3 coding sequence is TGTGCCAGCAGCTTAGGCAGTTTCGCAACTAATGAAAAACTGTTTTTT.

The table lists this clone with a few counts. The V gene is TRBV30, the J gene TRBJ1-6; a possible D gene is TRBD1 (6 bases). This CDR3 region has 14 residues. Per germline, CDR1 GTSNPN and CDR2 SVGIG (reference sequence). Trimming pared 1 base from V and 5 bases from J, leaving 9 bases between. The CDR3 DNA follows: TGTGCCTGGAGTGAAAGGGGGAATAATTCACCCCTCCACTTT. Protein sequence: CAWSERGNNSPLHF. Full variable domain (missing parts from reference TRBV30 and TRBJ1-6): SQTIHQWPATLVQPVGSPLSLECTVEGTSNPNLYWYRQAAGRGLQLLFYSVGIGQISSEVPQNLSASRPQDRQFILSSKKLLLSDSGFYLCAWSERGNNSPLHFGNGTRLTVT.

This clone was counted a single time. CDR3 in DNA: TGTGCCAGCAGACGGACTAGCGGGGGGGCAGATACGCAGTATTTT. This gives the protein CASRRTSGGADTQYF. This chain links TRBV5-4 with TRBJ2-3; 15 nucleotides match TRBD2. Germline CDR1 is SGHNT and CDR2 is YYREEE (reference sequence). This CDR3 is 15 amino acids long. Losses at the gene ends were 5 bases for V and 4 bases for J; bases not matched to a gene: 2.

V and J are TRBV24-1 and TRBJ2-2; TRBD2 aligns across 7 bases. Per germline, CDR1 KGHDR and CDR2 SFDVKD. This CDR3 is 16 amino acids long. J was trimmed by 5 bases and V by 3 bases; bases with no gene match: 8. DNA of the CDR3: TGTGCCACCAGTGATGGGCCTAGCGGTGAGACCGGGGAGCTGTTTTTT. It encodes CATSDGPSGETGELFF.

The rearrangement joins TRBV25-1 to TRBJ1-1, with 9 bases that match TRBD1. The V and J ends lost 6 bases and 8 bases, in that order; junction bases with no gene match: 10. The CDR3 loop spans 14 amino acids. Per germline, CDR1 MGHDK and CDR2 SYGVNS. The CDR3 spells CASRPTTTGGEAFF. CDR3 DNA: TGTGCCAGCAGGCCCACGACTACAGGGGGCGAAGCTTTCTTT.

V and J are TRBV6-5 and TRBJ1-2; no firm D call. This CDR3 region has 13 residues. Germline values: CDR1 MNHEY, CDR2 SVGAGI. With 3 bases removed from V and 4 bases from J, the gap between germline ends came to 9 bases. The CDR3 loop reads CASSYGQIYGYTF. Here the CDR3 DNA reads TGTGCCAGCAGTTATGGGCAGATCTATGGCTACACCTTC.

In this sample, this clone turned up a few times. The chain carries TRBV5-8 and TRBJ1-4; 9 nucleotides line up with TRBD1. Germline trimming cut 5 bases from V and 9 bases from J; bases unmatched to any gene: 5. Germline CDR1 reads SGHTS; CDR2 reads YDEGEE. The CDR3 runs to 13 residues. The CDR3 DNA follows: TGTGCCAGCAGGGGGACAGGGAGTCAAAAACTGTTTTTT. Translating gives CASRGTGSQKLFF.

This clone has only a few counts. This sequence joins TRBV6-2 or TRBV6-3 and TRBJ2-2; perhaps TRBD2 as D (5 bases). Germline values: CDR1 MNHEY, CDR2 SVGEGT. This CDR3 contains 13 residues. V was shortened by 5 bases and J by 9 bases, with 13 bases between the two germline ends. Here the CDR3 DNA reads TGTGCCAGCAGTCGCGACTACTCCTGGGAGCTGTTTTTT. Protein: CASSRDYSWELFF.

This clone was counted once. This chain connects TRBV4-2 to TRBJ2-7; 12 positions agree with TRBD2. Germline lookup yields CDR1 LGHNA and CDR2 YNFKEQ. Unmatched junction bases numbered 6, after V lost 4 bases and J lost 5 bases. The CDR3 sequence is 15 residues long. The CDR3 sequence: CASSLRLAGANEQYF. The CDR3 region has the DNA TGTGCCAGCAGCCTTAGACTAGCGGGGGCCAACGAGCAGTACTTC.